The entry below gives a single T cell receptor (beta chain) sequence along with its context. The V and J ends lost 5 bases and 3 bases respectively, with 14 bases between them. The germline CDR1 and CDR2 sequences are SGHVS and FQNEAQ. The CDR3 loop spans 15 amino acids. The protocol was immunoSEQ multiplex PCR, while the TCRdb copy is restricted to in-frame clones and leaves out a portion. The data show around 99,000 clones, roughly 90% seen once. The data belong to a study of T cell responses to AZD1222 COVID-19 vaccine. This receptor was taken from an adult in good health. The rearrangement uses TRBV7-8 and TRBJ1-3, with D uncertain. This material consisted of peripheral blood, taken on day 0 of AZD1222 vaccination. CDR3 sequence reads: CASSPEGGFGNTIYF. The CDR3 bases are TGTGCCAGCAGCCCCGAAGGAGGCTTTGGAAACACCATATATTTT.